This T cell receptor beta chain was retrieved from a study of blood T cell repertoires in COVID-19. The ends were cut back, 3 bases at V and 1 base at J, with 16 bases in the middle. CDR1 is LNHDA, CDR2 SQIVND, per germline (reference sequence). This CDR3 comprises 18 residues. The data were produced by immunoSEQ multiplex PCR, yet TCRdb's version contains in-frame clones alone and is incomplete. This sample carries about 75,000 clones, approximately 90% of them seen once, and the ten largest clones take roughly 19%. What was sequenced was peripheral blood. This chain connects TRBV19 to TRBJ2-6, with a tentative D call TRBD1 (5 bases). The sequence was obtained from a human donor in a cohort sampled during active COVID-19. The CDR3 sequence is CASSIPRASTSGANVLTF. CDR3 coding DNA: TGTGCCAGTAGTATCCCCAGGGCCTCAACATCTGGGGCCAACGTCCTGACTTTC.